These 19 T cell receptor beta chains share one sample of origin, sequenced in a study of cytomegalovirus exposure and HLA in healthy donors. 13 Jbeta primers and 60 Vbeta primers were used for the PCR. Profiling relied on immunoSEQ multiplex PCR, and the TCRdb table lists in-frame clones only, not all of them. The sample shows under 200,000 clones, around 80% of them seen only once. Sequencing input: PBMCs. These receptors originate from a young woman in good health and CMV-seronegative.

The chain joins TRBV7-2 to TRBJ1-5; tentative D call: TRBD1 (5 bases). V shed 0 bases and J shed 2 bases, with 8 bases lying between them. The length of the CDR3 is 15 residues. Germline V gives CDR1 SGHTA, CDR2 FQGNSA. The CDR3 is CASSLAGVRNQPQHF. DNA for the CDR3: TGTGCCAGCAGCTTAGCAGGGGTTCGCAATCAGCCCCAGCATTTT.

This clone was counted a few times. The gene calls are TRBV6-1 and TRBJ2-7, with 7 nucleotides matching TRBD2. The CDR3 consists of 13 residues. V dropped 4 bases and J dropped 5; count of bases not matched to a gene: 5. Germline V CDR1 and CDR2: MNHNS, SASEGT. CDR3 sequence: CASSGDYSDEQYV. The CDR3 region has the DNA TGTGCCAGCAGTGGGGACTATTCTGACGAGCAGTACGTC.

V is TRBV19 and J is TRBJ2-1; tentatively, D is TRBD2 (6 bases). Germline loops: CDR1 LNHDA, CDR2 SQIVND (reference sequence). The CDR3 contains 14 residues. V shed 8 bases and J shed 3 bases, with 14 bases lying between them. The CDR3 DNA reads as TGTGCCAGTGGGGGACTCGGATACTACAATGAGCAGTTCTTC. Translating it yields CASGGLGYYNEQFF.

J is TRBJ2-3 and V is TRBV27; 8 nucleotides align to TRBD2. Looked up from germline, CDR1 is MNHEY and CDR2 is SMNVEV (reference sequence). The ends lost 6 bases at V and 4 bases at J; junction bases unmatched: 15. The CDR3 covers 17 residues. CDR3 residues: CASRPYPGTSFPDTQYF. CDR3 in DNA: TGTGCCAGCAGGCCATATCCAGGGACTAGTTTTCCAGATACGCAGTATTTT.

The chain couples TRBV5-6 to TRBJ2-5; TRBD1 might be the D (6 bases). The ends were cut back, 0 bases at V and 5 bases at J, with 14 bases in the middle. The CDR3 consists of 15 residues. Per germline, CDR1 SGHDT and CDR2 YYEEEE. The CDR3 here is CASSLDYRAWETQYF. The DNA for the CDR3 is TGTGCCAGCAGCTTGGATTACAGGGCATGGGAGACCCAGTACTTC.

This chain uses TRBV27 with TRBJ2-1, with 11 bases fitting TRBD2. V shed 7 bases and J 7 bases; nucleotides not matched to a gene: 12. The V gene's germline CDR1 is MNHEY and CDR2 SMNVEV (reference sequence). There are 16 residues in the CDR3. The CDR3 nucleotides read TGTGCCAGCAAGGGACTAGCGGCAAGTCGGTTTAATGAGCAGTTCTTC. Protein: CASKGLAASRFNEQFF.

This chain joins TRBV5-1 and TRBJ2-7; 11 nucleotides agree with TRBD2. The germline V gene encodes CDR1 SGHRS and CDR2 YFSETQ. Germline trimming cut 2 bases from V and 0 bases from J; bases unmatched to any gene: 10. The CDR3 runs to 18 residues. CDR3 residues: CASSFPGTSGKSSYEQYF. DNA of the CDR3: TGCGCCAGCAGCTTCCCAGGGACTAGCGGTAAAAGCTCCTACGAGCAGTACTTC.

J is TRBJ1-1 and V is TRBV14; D possibly corresponds to TRBD1 (6 bases). The V gene's germline CDR1 is SGHDN and CDR2 FVKESK. Deletions cut 2 bases from V and 4 bases from J, with 14 bases between. The length of the CDR3 is 15 residues. In nucleotides, the CDR3 is TGTGCCAGCAGCCAAATACAGGGAACAGGCACTGAAGCTTTCTTT. This translates into CASSQIQGTGTEAFF.

J is TRBJ2-5 and V is TRBV7-8; TRBD2 aligns across 12 bases. The CDR3 loop spans 16 amino acids. Germline values: CDR1 SGHVS, CDR2 FQNEAQ. Trimming at V came to 3 bases and at J to 5 bases, leaving 7 bases not matched to a gene. In nucleotides, the CDR3 is TGTGCCAGCAGCTTCGGACTAGCGGGATTCTTGGAGACCCAGTACTTC. It specifies CASSFGLAGFLETQYF.

The rearrangement links TRBV6-6 to TRBJ1-5; unclear D gene. V lost 6 bases to trimming and J lost 1 base, with 16 bases between them. Germline V lookup: CDR1 MNHNY, CDR2 SVGAGI (reference sequence). The CDR3 is made up of 16 amino acids. CDR3 region: CASSLAESVSNQPQHF. For the CDR3, the DNA is TGTGCCAGCAGCCTTGCGGAAAGCGTCAGCAATCAGCCCCAGCATTTT.

This clone came up a few times. The junction differs from germline at one of its ends, possibly a read error. The CDR3 sequence is CASSLAVSRMSF. CDR3 bases: TGTGCCAGCAGCTTAGCGGTCAGTCGTATGTCCTTT. The chain carries TRBV7-2 and TRBJ1-1, with no clear D. This CDR3 contains 12 residues. Germline CDR1 and CDR2: SGHTA and FQGNSA. Drawing the rest from reference TRBV7-2 and TRBJ1-1, the complete variable domain is GAGVSQSPSNKVTEKGKDVELRCDPISGHTALYWYRQSLGQGLEFLIYFQGNSAPDKSGLPSDRFSAERTGGSVSTLTIQRTQQEDSAVYLCASSLAVSRMSFGQGTRLTVV.

V usage is TRBV27 and J usage is TRBJ2-3; D gene uncertain. V lost 5 bases and J lost 4, with 7 bases in between. CDR3 size: 12 residues. Germline V gene sequence: CDR1 MNHEY, CDR2 SMNVEV (reference sequence). The CDR3 nucleotides read TGTGCCAGCAGTCCCTCTGCAGATACGCAGTATTTT. The encoded protein is CASSPSADTQYF.

The chain combines TRBV10-3 with TRBJ2-3, with D maybe TRBD1 (8 bases). The CDR3 totals 18 residues. The germline V gene has CDR1 ENHRY and CDR2 SYGVKD. The ends were cut back, 5 bases at V and 0 bases at J, with 21 bases in the middle. CDR3 amino acids: CAISTTGGSGTSTDTQYF. The CDR3 region has the DNA TGTGCCATCAGTACCACAGGGGGGAGCGGGACTAGCACAGATACGCAGTATTTT.

The chain combines TRBV30 with TRBJ1-2, with a tentative D call TRBD1 (5 bases). V lost 0 bases and J 2 bases, leaving 13 bases between the germline ends. Germline loops: CDR1 GTSNPN, CDR2 SVGIG (reference sequence). This CDR3 contains 15 residues. In DNA, the CDR3 is TGTGCCTGGAGTGTACGTCCAGGGTTAAACTATGGCTACACCTTC. Residues: CAWSVRPGLNYGYTF.

This chain uses TRBV7-2 with TRBJ2-2, with no clear D. V lost 5 bases and J 5 bases, leaving 12 bases between the germline ends. Germline V lookup: CDR1 SGHTA, CDR2 FQGNSA. This CDR3 region has 14 residues. Written as DNA, the CDR3 is TGTGCCAGCAGCGAACAAGGCGGTACCGGGGAGCTGTTTTTT. It translates to CASSEQGGTGELFF. Complete variable domain (other parts from reference TRBV7-2 and TRBJ2-2): GAGVSQSPSNKVTEKGKDVELRCDPISGHTALYWYRQSLGQGLEFLIYFQGNSAPDKSGLPSDRFSAERTGGSVSTLTIQRTQQEDSAVYLCASSEQGGTGELFFGEGSRLTVL.

The rearrangement joins TRBV13 to TRBJ2-1; 13 bases align to TRBD2. CDR3 length: 16 residues. Unmatched junction bases numbered 5, after V lost 4 bases and J lost 5 bases. Germline V gene sequence: CDR1 PRHDT, CDR2 FYEKMQ (reference sequence). The CDR3 DNA sequence: TGTGCCAGCAGCTCGGCCGGGACTAGCGGGGACAATGAGCAGTTCTTC. Amino acid sequence: CASSSAGTSGDNEQFF.

The chain couples TRBV4-1 to TRBJ2-2; D may be TRBD2 (6 bases). The germline V and J ends were trimmed by 4 bases and 2 bases, with 8 bases remaining between them. The V gene's germline CDR1 is MGHRA and CDR2 YSYEKL. The CDR3 runs to 14 residues. The CDR3 spells CASSLAVNTGELFF. DNA of the CDR3: TGCGCCAGCAGCCTAGCGGTCAACACCGGGGAGCTGTTTTTT.

The chain employs TRBV5-4 and TRBJ2-7; D is possibly TRBD1 (6 bases). Germline V gene lookup returns CDR1 SGHNT and CDR2 YYREEE (reference sequence). The V gene lost 6 bases and the J gene lost 3 bases, with 13 bases spanning the gap. CDR3 length: 13 amino acids. In DNA form, the CDR3 reads TGTGCCAGCAAGGGGGAGTGGGGCTACGAGCAGTACGTC. Its protein product is CASKGEWGYEQYV.

The genes are TRBV28 and TRBJ2-3; a weak D match, TRBD2 (6 bases). This CDR3 region has 14 residues. Deletions cut 4 bases from V and 1 base from J, with 9 bases between. CDR1 and CDR2 (germline): MDHEN, SYDVKM. CDR3 coding DNA: TGTGCCAGCAGTTGGGGGGAGGGCACAGATACGCAGTATTTT. Translating it yields CASSWGEGTDTQYF.